This T cell receptor (beta chain) was documented in a study of graft-versus-host responses after intestinal transplantation (dated by TCRdb to the early 2020s). Turning to the overall study: The transplants that recipients received were multivisceral, liver-intestinal, or isolated intestinal. Anti-thymocyte globulin induction was given to all recipients, followed by maintenance tacrolimus and steroids for around three years. Graft-versus-host and host-versus-graft alloreactive T cell clones were tracked in the graft, circulation and bone marrow after intestinal transplantation using bulk TCR-beta CDR3 sequencing. Alloreactive clones were identified by sequencing pre-transplant mixed lymphocyte reaction products and comparing them with unstimulated pre-transplant donor and recipient T cells. A cohort of more than 20 intestinal transplant recipients, including one retransplant, was enrolled, and 3 patients lacking pretransplant specimens were excluded. A peak of at least 4% donor T cells among recipient peripheral blood mononuclear cells was the definition used for donor T cell macrochimerism. Instead of going to the commercial service, samples from a few later patients were sequenced in-house on an Illumina MiSeq and processed with MiXCR.

As concerns this clone: Its antigen is still unknown. No quality values exist for individual bases; no much larger clone is one base distant.

The sample's time point, from its label and the paper: cells obtained before transplantation from donor or recipient. CD3+CD4+ and CD3+CD8+ populations were FACS-sorted from unstimulated pre-transplant donor and recipient cells taken from spleen or lymph nodes. Library construction relied on the immunoSEQ multiplex PCR assay. In most patients, genomic DNA was isolated using the Qiagen DNeasy Blood and Tissue Kit and sent frozen to Adaptive Biotechnologies for TCR sequencing. Adaptive Biotechnologies carried out high-throughput TCR-beta CDR3 sequencing of genomic DNA for most patients. As for how the authors treated the data: Adaptive's ImmunoSEQ software supplied the TCR sequencing data for 15 to 20 patients, while MiXCR and VDJtools were used to process three other patients. To correct CD4 versus CD8 sorting errors, any sequence found in both subsets at a frequency ratio below 5:1 was removed. CDR3 nucleotide sequences shared between donor and recipient were removed because the origin of such sequences could not be assigned. At least 2-fold expansion over unstimulated cells and a minimum CFSE-low frequency of 0.002% (template counts) or 0.001% (read counts) were required for clones to be classified as alloreactive. Clones detected in sequenced pre-transplant spleen, lymph node, or MLR CFSE-low populations of the donor or recipient were defined as mappable. Cumulative frequency of alloreactive clones was calculated as a percentage of all sequences weighted by copy number. Drawn from immuneACCESS, this table holds only the in-frame rearrangements with V and J called that TCRdb kept. Clones are partly lost; checked studies trace under half to an unresolved V gene and leave the rest unexplained. The V and J calls and clone size come from that table; D and trimming were worked out from the DNA. The sample records 50,000 to 75,000 clones, 90% to 95% of which are singletons. Roughly 0.4% of the sample is in the top ten clones.

Overall study outcomes, separate from this receptor: GvH clones were detected in recipient bone marrow, and some appeared earlier in ileal mucosa or blood, consistent with an intestinal mucosal origin. In the allografts of patients with donor T cell macrochimerism, GvH to HvG T cell clonal ratios were high. Peak levels of circulating GvH clones were associated with declines in HvG clones early after transplant. The relatively low number and heterogeneity of intestinal transplant patients limited the conclusions.

The germline V gene supplies CDR1 MNHEY and CDR2 SVGAGI. The CDR3 sequence holds 14 residues, the cysteine and phenylalanine included. Of all the DNA, just the CDR3 is kept, 42 bases in frame from base 1. Here V drops 6 bases and J drops 7 bases, and the junction holds 9 bases not matched to any gene. The source material was unstimulated CD4+ T cells sorted from spleen or lymph node cells, sampled before transplant. This receptor was taken from a human donor who was the organ donor for an intestinal transplant. This receptor chain uses TRBV6-5 and TRBJ1-1; 9 of the junction bases match TRBD1. In nucleotide form, the sequence is TGTGCCAGCAGATTACAGGGGGCAGGGGGTGAAGCTTTCTTT. Translated, this is CASRLQGAGGEAFF.